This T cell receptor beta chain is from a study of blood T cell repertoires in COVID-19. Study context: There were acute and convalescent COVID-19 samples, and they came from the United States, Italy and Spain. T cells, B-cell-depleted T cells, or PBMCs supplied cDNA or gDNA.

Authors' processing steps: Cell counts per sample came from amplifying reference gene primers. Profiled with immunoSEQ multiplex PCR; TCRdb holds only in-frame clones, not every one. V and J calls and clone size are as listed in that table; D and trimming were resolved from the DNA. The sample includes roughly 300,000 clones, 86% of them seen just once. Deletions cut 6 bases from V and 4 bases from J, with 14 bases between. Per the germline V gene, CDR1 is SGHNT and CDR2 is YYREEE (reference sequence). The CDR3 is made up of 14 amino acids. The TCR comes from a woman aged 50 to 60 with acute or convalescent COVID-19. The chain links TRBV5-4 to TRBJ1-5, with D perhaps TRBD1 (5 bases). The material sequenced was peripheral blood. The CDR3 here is CASTRGGDNQPQHF. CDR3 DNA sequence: TGTGCCAGCACACGGGGAGGGGATAATCAGCCCCAGCATTTT. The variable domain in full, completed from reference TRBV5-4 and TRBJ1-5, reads ETGVTQSPTHLIKTRGQQVTLRCSSQSGHNTVSWYQQALGQGPQFIFQYYREEENGRGNFPPRFSGLQFPNYSSELNVNALELDDSALYLCASTRGGDNQPQHFGDGTRLSIL.